This passage covers 13 T cell receptor beta chains from one sample sequenced in a study of T cell repertoires in ileal Crohn's disease. Assay used: immunoSEQ multiplex PCR; TCRdb lists only in-frame clones, some missing. Among more than 11,000 clones, less than 85% were seen once, and the ten largest hold over 4.5%. The sequenced sample was ileal tissue. The receptors derive from an adult with Crohn's disease.

This chain uses TRBV15 with TRBJ2-2; D uncertain. V lost 0 bases, J lost 6 bases, and 2 bases lay in between. This CDR3 region has 12 residues. The germline CDR1 and CDR2 sequences are LNHNV and YYDKDF (reference sequence). The CDR3 spells CATSREPGELFF. Here the CDR3 DNA reads TGTGCCACCAGCAGAGAGCCCGGGGAGCTGTTTTTT.

The chain joins TRBV5-4 to TRBJ2-1; 9 nucleotides agree with TRBD2. Losses at the gene ends were 4 bases for V and 9 bases for J; bases not matched to a gene: 14. CDR1 is SGHNT, CDR2 YYREEE, per germline (reference sequence). There are 16 residues in the CDR3. The CDR3 nucleotides read TGTGCCAGCAGCATACCAAACATGGGCGGGGGGGTTGAGCAGTTCTTC. It is translated as CASSIPNMGGGVEQFF.

The J gene is TRBJ1-4, the V gene TRBV21-1; the table's TRBD1 call for D was not verified on the DNA. TRBV21-1 is flagged as a pseudogene. The CDR3 is 15 residues long. CDR3: CASSFWTGDVEKLFF. CDR3 nucleotides: TGTGCCAGCAGCTTCTGGACAGGCGACGTTGAAAAACTGTTTTTT.

V is TRBV7-9 and J is TRBJ2-7; no clear D. The germline gives CDR1 SEHNR, CDR2 FQNEAQ (reference sequence). V was pared by 5 bases and J by 6 bases, with 11 bases between. The CDR3 has 12 amino acids. CDR3 residues: CASSVGGAEQYF. CDR3 bases: TGTGCCAGCAGCGTAGGTGGAGCCGAGCAGTACTTC.

The V gene is TRBV11-3, the J gene TRBJ2-6, with unresolved D. Germline loops: CDR1 SGHNT, CDR2 YENEEA. The CDR3 length is 15 residues. V gave up 0 bases and J gave up 0 bases, with 3 bases separating them. The CDR3 nucleotides are TGTGCCAGCAGCTTAGACTCCTCTGGGGCCAACGTCCTGACTTTC. Amino acid sequence: CASSLDSSGANVLTF.

This clone appeared once. The sample holds other DNA sequences that translate to the same CDR3. The DNA of the CDR3 is TGTGCCAGCAGCTTCGGACCTAACACCATATATTTT. Encoded protein: CASSFGPNTIYF. V is TRBV11-2 and J is TRBJ1-3; D not certain. CDR3 length equals 12 residues. Trimming removed 3 bases from V and 7 bases from J, with 7 bases in between. CDR1 is SGHAT, CDR2 FQNNGV, per germline. The complete variable domain, with remaining parts taken from reference TRBV11-2 and TRBJ1-3, reads EAGVAQSPRYKIIEKRQSVAFWCNPISGHATLYWYQQILGQGPKLLIQFQNNGVVDDSQLPKDRFSAERLKGVDSTLKIQPAKLEDSAVYLCASSFGPNTIYFGEGSWLTVV.

This clone was detected a few times. This chain joins TRBV9 and TRBJ2-1; TRBD2 might be the D (6 bases). CDR1 is SGDLS, CDR2 YYNGEE, per germline. Trimming took off 7 bases at V and 1 base at J, with 15 bases between the two ends. CDR3 size: 15 residues. As DNA, the CDR3 is TGTGCCAGCGAGGAAGTGGGGGGTTCCTACAATGAGCAGTTCTTC. This codes for CASEEVGGSYNEQFF.

CDR3 coding DNA: TGTGCCAGCAGCTTAGAACTCCCCTCCTACGAGCAGTACTTC. It codes for CASSLELPSYEQYF. The V call is TRBV7-9, the J call TRBJ2-5; D gene ambiguous. The J call could be wrong; TRBJ2-7 is a better fit for the DNA end. The V gene's germline CDR1 is SEHNR and CDR2 FQNEAQ (reference sequence). The CDR3 is 14 residues long.

The genes are TRBV28 and TRBJ1-4; tentatively, D is TRBD1 (6 bases). The CDR3 has 15 amino acids. Germline CDR1 and CDR2: MDHEN and SYDVKM. Trimming cost V 6 bases and J 3 bases, with 14 bases left between them. The CDR3 DNA follows: TGTGCCAGCAGCTACCGGACAGACTCTAATGAAAAACTGTTTTTT. Translated: CASSYRTDSNEKLFF.

This clone was observed a handful of times. The chain employs TRBV10-1 and TRBJ2-7; 7 bases line up with TRBD2. The CDR3 sequence is 12 residues long. Unmatched junction bases numbered 7, after V lost 8 bases and J lost 6 bases. The germline CDR1 and CDR2 sequences are WNHNN and SYGVQD (reference sequence). The CDR3 DNA reads TGCGCCAGCTCCCTAGGGGAGGGCGAGCAGTACTTC. Residues: CASSLGEGEQYF.

This chain links TRBV6-1 with TRBJ2-1; D not resolved. The V end lost 1 base, the J end lost 9 bases, and 13 bases lay between the germline ends. This CDR3 spans 14 amino acids. Per germline, CDR1 MNHNS and CDR2 SASEGT. The CDR3 region has the DNA TGTGCCAGCAGTGAAGGTGGAGAGCCCAGTGAGCAGTTCTTC. Translated: CASSEGGEPSEQFF.

The chain couples TRBV11-2 to TRBJ2-1, with 7 bases lining up with TRBD2. Germline values: CDR1 SGHAT, CDR2 FQNNGV. This CDR3 spans 15 amino acids. V lost 5 bases and J lost 6; bases outside the gene matches: 10. The DNA for the CDR3 is TGTGCCAGCAGCGTGCTACTAGCGTCGAGCAATGAGCAGTTCTTC. Translating it yields CASSVLLASSNEQFF.

The chain combines TRBV10-3 with TRBJ1-5, with 7 bases that match TRBD1. The CDR3 is made up of 16 amino acids. The V gene end was trimmed by 0 bases and the J gene end by 1 base; junction bases not matched to a gene: 3. Germline loops: CDR1 ENHRY, CDR2 SYGVKD. The CDR3 is CAISESLGQSNQPQHF. CDR3 DNA: TGTGCCATCAGTGAGTCTCTGGGACAGAGCAATCAGCCCCAGCATTTT.